A selection of T cell receptor beta chains follows, all from one sample in a study of stem cell transplantation in POMP-related autoinflammatory disease. Sequencing was performed with immunoSEQ multiplex PCR; in TCRdb, only in-frame clones are kept and a portion is missing. The table has roughly 70,000 clones, roughly 93% seen once. This material consisted of CD4+ T cells from PBMCs, taken after stem cell transplantation. The receptors here all came from a human patient with POMP-related autoinflammation and immune dysregulation (PRAID). Among the T cells, some may be from the graft donor. The CDR3 runs from the conserved cysteine through the conserved F or W. D genes are given only for firm matches. Only some rows state a clone size, as once, few, many or a class for expanded clones.

size	D	length	V	J	CDR3	DNA
NA	TRBD1	14	TRBV5-1	TRBJ1-4	CASSPGQSNEKLFF	TGCGCCAGCAGCCCGGGACAGTCGAATGAAAAACTGTTTTTT
NA	NA	13	TRBV19	TRBJ2-3	CASMSEGTDTQYF	TGTGCCAGTATGTCCGAGGGCACAGATACGCAGTATTTT
few	NA	10	TRBV20-1	TRBJ1-2	CSALNYGYTF	TGCAGTGCGCTAAATTATGGCTACACCTTC
NA	NA	12	TRBV29-1	TRBJ2-3	CSVGHHTDTQYF	TGCAGCGTTGGTCACCACACAGATACGCAGTATTTT
few	NA	13	TRBV12-3/TRBV12-4	TRBJ1-3	CASSLTARDTIYF	TGTGCCAGCAGTCTCACAGCTAGGGACACCATATATTTT
NA	TRBD1	14	TRBV5-1	TRBJ1-6	CASSRQGANSPLHF	TGCGCCAGCAGTCGACAGGGGGCAAATTCACCCCTCCACTTT
few	NA	15	TRBV25-1	TRBJ2-5	CASSEYRGIQETQYF	TGTGCCAGCAGTGAATATCGGGGGATTCAAGAGACCCAGTACTTC
NA	NA	13	TRBV7-9	TRBJ2-3	CASSLDVGDTQYF	TGTGCCAGCAGCTTAGATGTGGGTGATACGCAGTATTTT
NA	NA	18	TRBV18	TRBJ2-6	CASSPGLGATSGANVLTF	TGTGCCAGCTCACCCGGTCTGGGGGCGACCTCTGGGGCCAACGTCCTGACTTTC
once	NA	13	TRBV5-6	TRBJ2-3	CASSPDRTDTQYF	TGTGCCAGCAGCCCCGACCGGACAGATACGCAGTATTTT
NA	NA	14	TRBV4-1	TRBJ2-5	CASSQGPSAETQYF	TGCGCCAGCAGCCAAGGCCCTAGCGCGGAGACCCAGTACTTC
NA	NA	13	TRBV28	TRBJ2-1	CASTGHPGGEQFF	TGTGCCAGCACCGGACACCCAGGTGGTGAGCAGTTCTTC
NA	NA	11	TRBV5-1	TRBJ2-3	CASSLTDTQYF	TGCGCCAGCAGCCTCACAGATACGCAGTATTTT
NA	TRBD1	13	TRBV7-8	TRBJ2-7	CASGGQAAYEQYF	TGTGCCAGCGGAGGACAGGCGGCCTACGAGCAGTACTTC
NA	NA	14	TRBV10-1	TRBJ1-1	CASSVEEMNTEAFF	TGCGCCAGCAGTGTTGAGGAAATGAACACTGAAGCTTTCTTT
NA	NA	15	TRBV29-1	TRBJ2-3	CSVGGAGPSTDTQYF	TGCAGCGTTGGGGGGGCAGGGCCGAGCACAGATACGCAGTATTTT
NA	TRBD2	14	TRBV27	TRBJ2-5	CASSFHGGGETQYF	TGTGCCAGCAGTTTCCACGGGGGGGGCGAGACCCAGTACTTC
NA	NA	14	TRBV5-6	TRBJ2-5	CASSLGAGLETQYF	TGTGCCAGCAGCTTGGGGGCAGGGTTAGAGACCCAGTACTTC
NA	TRBD2	16	TRBV10-1	TRBJ2-1	CASSESAGLAINEQFF	TGCGCCAGCAGTGAGTCTGCCGGACTAGCGATTAATGAGCAGTTCTTC
NA	NA	17	TRBV6-1	TRBJ1-4	CASSEGRFAGVNEKLFF	TGTGCCAGCAGTGAAGGGCGGTTTGCTGGCGTTAACGAAAAACTGTTTTTT
NA	NA	11	TRBV20-1	TRBJ2-5	CSASLGWSQYF	TGCAGTGCTAGCCTAGGGTGGTCCCAGTACTTC
once	NA	17	TRBV27	TRBJ2-7	CASRQRQGLRTNYEQYF	TGTGCCAGCAGACAAAGACAGGGACTAAGAACTAACTACGAGCAGTACTTC
NA	NA	15	TRBV6-5	TRBJ1-3	CSSRDGSSSGNTIYF	TGTAGCAGTAGGGATGGAAGTTCGTCTGGAAACACCATATATTTT
NA	NA	11	TRBV24-1	TRBJ2-1	CATSDLGEQFF	TGTGCCACCAGTGATTTGGGTGAGCAGTTCTTC
NA	NA	11	TRBV2	TRBJ1-2	CASSESYGYTF	TGTGCCAGCAGTGAATCCTATGGCTACACCTTC
NA	TRBD2	16	TRBV6-1	TRBJ2-5	CASSELAGSYQETQYF	TGTGCCAGCAGTGAACTAGCGGGAAGTTATCAAGAGACCCAGTACTTC
NA	NA	13	TRBV25-1	TRBJ2-5	CASSENWRETQYF	TGTGCCAGCAGTGAGAATTGGCGGGAGACCCAGTACTTC
NA	TRBD2	15	TRBV28	TRBJ2-5	CASTRGREVGETQYF	TGTGCCAGCACCCGCGGGCGGGAGGTTGGAGAGACCCAGTACTTC
NA	NA	15	TRBV5-1	TRBJ2-5	CASRQVPGEWETQYF	TGCGCCAGCAGACAGGTCCCAGGTGAATGGGAGACCCAGTACTTC
once	NA	16	TRBV7-9	TRBJ2-7	CASSLLRGTELYEQYF	TGTGCCAGCAGCTTATTAAGGGGGACGGAGCTCTACGAGCAGTACTTC
few	NA	17	TRBV6-2/TRBV6-3	TRBJ2-1	CASSYSSSRGIYNEQFF	TGTGCCAGCAGTTACTCGAGTAGTCGGGGAATTTACAATGAGCAGTTCTTC
NA	NA	15	TRBV5-1	TRBJ1-2	CASSPGWVGAHGYTF	TGCGCCAGCAGCCCAGGGTGGGTGGGCGCGCATGGCTACACCTTC
NA	TRBD2	15	TRBV7-9	TRBJ2-7	CASSSSTSGSSEQYF	TGTGCCAGCAGCTCCTCGACTAGCGGGAGTAGCGAGCAGTACTTC
NA	TRBD2	15	TRBV28	TRBJ2-2	CATEGSSGSSEELFF	TGTGCCACCGAGGGGTCTAGCGGGAGCTCAGAGGAGCTGTTTTTT
NA	NA	14	TRBV18	TRBJ1-1	CASSPLSTDTEAFF	TGTGCCAGCTCACCCTTATCCACGGACACTGAAGCTTTCTTT
NA	NA	14	TRBV6-5	TRBJ1-5	CASNGRQDNQPQHF	TGTGCCAGCAACGGGCGACAGGACAATCAGCCCCAGCATTTT
NA	TRBD1	15	TRBV5-1	TRBJ1-1	CASNPGTALGTEAFF	TGCGCCAGCAATCCCGGGACAGCCCTGGGGACTGAAGCTTTCTTT
NA	TRBD2	15	TRBV10-2	TRBJ2-7	CASSEHSGRADEQYF	TGCGCCAGCAGTGAGCACAGCGGGAGGGCCGACGAGCAGTACTTC
NA	TRBD2	14	TRBV20-1	TRBJ2-1	CSASTSGRWNEQFF	TGCAGTGCTAGTACTAGCGGGAGGTGGAATGAGCAGTTCTTC
NA	TRBD1	16	TRBV7-6	TRBJ2-1	CASSYLRDRDHNEQFF	TGTGCCAGCAGTTATCTCCGGGACAGGGACCACAATGAGCAGTTCTTC
NA	NA	13	TRBV2	TRBJ1-4	CASKRGFREKLFF	TGTGCCAGCAAGAGGGGGTTTCGCGAAAAACTGTTTTTT
NA	NA	14	TRBV5-1	TRBJ1-4	CASSLGQANEKLFF	TGCGCCAGCAGCTTGGGACAGGCTAATGAAAAACTGTTTTTT
NA	NA	14	TRBV15	TRBJ2-5	CATSRSSNQETQYF	TGTGCCACCAGCAGATCCTCCAACCAAGAGACCCAGTACTTC
NA	NA	17	TRBV21-1	TRBJ1-3	CASSKEDRGDSGNTIYF	TGTGCCAGCAGCAAAGAGGACAGGGGGGACTCTGGAAACACCATATATTTT
NA	NA	14	TRBV7-9	TRBJ1-1	CASSLNSWNTEAFF	TGTGCCAGCAGCTTAAACAGTTGGAACACTGAAGCTTTCTTT
NA	NA	17	TRBV19	TRBJ2-3	CASSIGARPSSTDTQYF	TGTGCCAGTAGTATAGGGGCCAGACCATCTAGCACAGATACGCAGTATTTT
NA	TRBD2	18	TRBV7-3	TRBJ2-3	CASSSKGSSGSRTDTQYF	TGTGCCAGCAGCTCAAAGGGGTCTAGCGGGAGTCGCACAGATACGCAGTATTTT
NA	NA	14	TRBV7-6	TRBJ2-2	CASSSLWGGGELFF	TGTGCCAGCAGCTCCCTGTGGGGTGGCGGGGAGCTGTTTTTT
once	TRBD2	16	TRBV7-7	TRBJ2-2	CASTPTSGGASGELFF	TGTGCCAGCACCCCAACTAGCGGGGGGGCTTCCGGGGAGCTGTTTTTT
NA	NA	13	TRBV15	TRBJ1-2	CATSRDIGYGYTF	TGTGCCACCAGCAGAGATATCGGCTATGGCTACACCTTC
NA	TRBD1	15	TRBV4-1	TRBJ2-2	CASSQGDRDTGELFF	TGCGCCAGCAGCCAAGGGGACAGGGACACCGGGGAGCTGTTTTTT
NA	TRBD1	15	TRBV6-5	TRBJ1-1	CASSPARQGRGEAFF	TGTGCCAGCAGTCCCGCCCGACAGGGGAGAGGTGAAGCTTTCTTT